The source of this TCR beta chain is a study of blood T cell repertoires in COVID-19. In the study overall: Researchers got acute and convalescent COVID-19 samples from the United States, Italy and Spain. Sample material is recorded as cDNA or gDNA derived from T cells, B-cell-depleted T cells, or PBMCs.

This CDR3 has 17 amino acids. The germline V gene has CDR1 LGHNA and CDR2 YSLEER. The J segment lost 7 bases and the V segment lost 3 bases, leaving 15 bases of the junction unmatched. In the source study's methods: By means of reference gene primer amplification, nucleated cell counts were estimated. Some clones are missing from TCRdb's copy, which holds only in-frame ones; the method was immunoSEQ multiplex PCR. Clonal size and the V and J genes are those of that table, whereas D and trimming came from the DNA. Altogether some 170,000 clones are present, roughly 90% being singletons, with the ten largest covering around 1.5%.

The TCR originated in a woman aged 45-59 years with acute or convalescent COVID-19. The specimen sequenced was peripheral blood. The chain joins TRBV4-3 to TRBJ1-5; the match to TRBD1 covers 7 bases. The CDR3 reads CASSQATGPARGQPQHF. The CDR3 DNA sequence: TGCGCCAGCAGCCAGGCGACAGGGCCAGCTCGGGGACAGCCCCAGCATTTT.